Detailed here is one T cell receptor (beta chain). Its antigen is still unknown. Looked up from germline, CDR1 is MNHNY and CDR2 is SVGAGI (reference sequence). Unmatched junction bases numbered 4, after V lost 7 bases and J lost 8 bases. The CDR3 contains 13 residues. Repertoires were generated with immunoSEQ multiplex PCR, while TCRdb's copy carries only in-frame clones and drops some. The sample shows around 70,000 clones, roughly 87% of them seen only once. Sampled blood was obtained at baseline, cycle 4 day 1, and cycle 7 day 1. The sample originates from a study of OX40 agonist ivuxolimab in advanced cancers. Study-wide points: CD4+ and CD8+ blood T cells expanded clonally by week 6 at 0.1 to 3.0 mg/kg. Researchers did not establish what antigens the expanded peripheral T cells target.

This sample comprised CD4+ or CD8+ T cells sorted from blood, obtained in a trial of the OX40 agonist ivuxolimab. The chain joins TRBV6-6 to TRBJ2-1, with 11 bases aligning to TRBD1. The clonotype was recovered from an adult with an advanced solid tumor such as melanoma, head and neck, liver or kidney cancer. CDR3 protein: CASTGTGGHEQFF. Written as DNA, the CDR3 is TGTGCCAGCACTGGGACAGGGGGGCATGAGCAGTTCTTC.